One sample yielded the 10 T cell receptor beta chains listed below, sequenced in a study of T cells after yellow fever vaccination. TCRdb ran MiXCR on the 5' RACE reads and lists one entry per CDR3 protein. The sample contains 550,000 to 750,000 distinct CDR3 sequences, about 13% of which appear only once. The material was PBMCs, obtained on the day of the yellow fever booster vaccination. The receptors originated from a man younger than 40 who received the YFV17D yellow fever vaccine.

This sequence joins TRBV7-2 and TRBJ2-7; 7 bases fit TRBD1. In germline, CDR1 is SGHTA, CDR2 FQGNSA. This CDR3 is built from 14 residues. J gave up 3 bases and V 5 bases, and 7 bases lay outside the gene matches. CDR3 in amino acids: CASSAQGEYYEQYF. For the CDR3, the DNA is TGTGCCAGCAGCGCTCAGGGGGAGTACTACGAGCAGTACTTC.

This clonotype was seen a few times. J is TRBJ2-7 and V is TRBV6-1; TRBD1 matches 10 bases. From germline, CDR1 is MNHNS and CDR2 SASEGT. The CDR3 runs to 15 residues. V shed 6 bases and J 2 bases; nucleotides not matched to a gene: 7. CDR3: CASRPGTGDPYEQYF. The CDR3 DNA reads as TGTGCCAGCAGACCCGGGACAGGGGACCCCTACGAGCAGTACTTC.

In its sample, this clonotype was seen a few times. The junction differs from germline at one of its ends, possibly a read error. The chain has TRBV10-3 and TRBJ2-3, with 11 positions matching TRBD2. Germline V gene data show CDR1 as ENHRY and CDR2 as SYGVKD. The CDR3 spans 14 residues. In DNA, the CDR3 is TGTGCCACGGCCGGGACTAGCGGCACAAATACGCAGTATTTT. This gives the protein CATAGTSGTNTQYF.

The chain has TRBV20-1 and TRBJ2-3; TRBD2 matches 7 bases. From germline, CDR1 is DFQATT and CDR2 SNEGSKA (reference sequence). Trimming at V came to 3 bases and at J to 2 bases, leaving 17 bases not matched to a gene. The CDR3 extends over 18 amino acids. The CDR3 bases are TGCAGTGCTAGTCGACCTAGCGGAACGGTAGGGGCCACAGATACGCAGTATTTT. This gives the protein CSASRPSGTVGATDTQYF.

J is TRBJ1-2 and V is TRBV10-2, with 11 bases identical to TRBD1. Trimming cost V 7 bases and J 8 bases; bases outside gene matches: 9. The CDR3 spans 14 residues. CDR1 WSHSY and CDR2 SAAADI come from the germline V gene. The CDR3 here is CASNRDRGYGGYTF. CDR3 DNA: TGCGCCAGCAACCGGGACAGGGGGTATGGCGGCTACACCTTC.

This clonotype was recorded at least ten times. The chain links TRBV2 to TRBJ1-4; D gene unclear. CDR1 is SNHLY and CDR2 is FYNNEI in the germline V gene. Trimming took off 1 base at V and 6 bases at J, with 9 bases between the two ends. The CDR3 consists of 14 residues. The CDR3 spells CASSEEVLYEKLFF. The CDR3 DNA reads as TGTGCCAGCAGTGAAGAGGTCTTGTATGAAAAACTGTTTTTT.

The V gene is TRBV7-2, the J gene TRBJ2-3; tentatively, D is TRBD1 (7 bases). Per germline, CDR1 SGHTA and CDR2 FQGNSA. The CDR3 covers 14 residues. V lost 5 bases and J 6 bases, leaving 15 bases between the germline ends. The CDR3 nucleotides are TGTGCCAGCAGCCTACGACAGGGAGGTGATACGCAGTATTTT. Protein sequence: CASSLRQGGDTQYF.

This chain joins TRBV24-1 and TRBJ2-7; D uncertain. Germline CDR1 KGHDR, CDR2 SFDVKD. The CDR3 has 14 residues. V was trimmed by 1 base and J by 5 bases, leaving 11 bases between them. The CDR3 DNA is TGTGCCACCAGTGATTTAAGAATCGTAGACGAGCAGTACTTC. Amino acid sequence: CATSDLRIVDEQYF.

V is TRBV7-8 and J is TRBJ1-5; weak D call: TRBD1 (5 bases). Trimming removed 5 bases from V and 2 bases from J, with 10 bases in between. From germline, CDR1 is SGHVS and CDR2 FQNEAQ. CDR3 length equals 14 residues. In DNA, the CDR3 is TGTGCCAGCAGCGGAGGGGTGGGCAATCAGCCCCAGCATTTT. It encodes CASSGGVGNQPQHF.

The V gene is TRBV7-2, the J gene TRBJ2-7; D is possibly TRBD2 (6 bases). Germline values: CDR1 SGHTA, CDR2 FQGNSA. The CDR3 has 15 amino acids. The V end lost 3 bases, the J end lost 0 bases, and 12 bases lay between the germline ends. Written as DNA, the CDR3 is TGTGCCAGCAGCTTGATAGCGGCCCTCTCCTACGAGCAGTACTTC. It specifies CASSLIAALSYEQYF.